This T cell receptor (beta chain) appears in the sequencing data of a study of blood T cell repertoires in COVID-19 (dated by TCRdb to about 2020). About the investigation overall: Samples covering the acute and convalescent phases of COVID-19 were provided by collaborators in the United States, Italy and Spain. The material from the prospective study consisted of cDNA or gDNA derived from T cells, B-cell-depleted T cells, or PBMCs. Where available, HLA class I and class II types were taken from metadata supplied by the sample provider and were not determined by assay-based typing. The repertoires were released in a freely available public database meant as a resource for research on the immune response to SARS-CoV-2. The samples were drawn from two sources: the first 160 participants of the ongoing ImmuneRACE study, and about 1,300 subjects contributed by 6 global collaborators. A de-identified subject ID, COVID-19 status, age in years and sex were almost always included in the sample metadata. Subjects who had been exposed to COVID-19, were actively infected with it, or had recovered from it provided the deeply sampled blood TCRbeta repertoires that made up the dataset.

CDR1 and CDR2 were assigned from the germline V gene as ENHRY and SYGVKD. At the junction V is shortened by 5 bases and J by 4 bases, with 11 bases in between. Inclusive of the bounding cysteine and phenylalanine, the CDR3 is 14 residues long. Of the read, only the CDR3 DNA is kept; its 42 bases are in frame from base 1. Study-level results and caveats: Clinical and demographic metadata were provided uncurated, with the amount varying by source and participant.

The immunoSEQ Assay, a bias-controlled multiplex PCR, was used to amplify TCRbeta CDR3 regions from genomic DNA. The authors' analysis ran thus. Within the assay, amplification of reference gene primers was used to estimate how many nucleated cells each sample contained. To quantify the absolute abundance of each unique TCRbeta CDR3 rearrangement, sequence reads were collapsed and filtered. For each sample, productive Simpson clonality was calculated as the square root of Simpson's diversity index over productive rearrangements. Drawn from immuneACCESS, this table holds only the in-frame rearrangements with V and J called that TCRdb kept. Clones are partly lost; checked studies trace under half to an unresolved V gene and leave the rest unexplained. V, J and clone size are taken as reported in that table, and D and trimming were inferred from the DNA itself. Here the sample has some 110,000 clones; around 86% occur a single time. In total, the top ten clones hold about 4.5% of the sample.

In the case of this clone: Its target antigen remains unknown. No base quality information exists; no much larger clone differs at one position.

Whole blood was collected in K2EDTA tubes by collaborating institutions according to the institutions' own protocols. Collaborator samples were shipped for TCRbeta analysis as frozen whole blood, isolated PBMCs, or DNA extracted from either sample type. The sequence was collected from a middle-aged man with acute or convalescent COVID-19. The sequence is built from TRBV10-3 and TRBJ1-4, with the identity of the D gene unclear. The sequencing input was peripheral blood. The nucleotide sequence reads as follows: TGTGCCATCAGTTCGGCGGGAGATAATGAAAAACTGTTTTTT. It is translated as CAISSAGDNEKLFF.